This T cell receptor (beta chain) was profiled in a study of follicular helper T cells after annual influenza vaccination (dated by TCRdb to about 2017). About the full investigation: After each seasonal influenza vaccination, blood was collected on days 0, 7 and 28. The 2013-2014 samples were cryopreserved, while the 2015 samples were processed right after collection. One week after vaccination, a second recruited cohort of roughly 11 subjects (Table S1) displayed a similar ICOS+CD38+ cTfh response. Multi-year samples were available from six subjects, with four subjects covering two vaccination seasons and two subjects covering three seasons. To study recall of cTfh clones, some subjects were followed through successive annual vaccinations in the 2013-2014, 2014-2015 and 2015-2016 seasons.

On the study overall, not on this receptor specifically: A recurrent oligoclonal ICOS+CD38+ cTfh response containing tetramer and AIM influenza-specific clonotypes was recalled by successive annual vaccinations. ICOS+CD38+ cTfh clonality correlated with the frequency of that population, and its change correlated with the change in circulating plasmablast frequency. Undersampling of the much larger non-cTfh compartments could not be excluded when assessing influenza clone enrichment. Day 7 ICOS+CD38+ clones were most often found later in ICOS-CD38- cTfh, suggesting that subset may serve as a memory reservoir. Only about 9.5-23% of analyzed cells yielded productive TCRB sequences, so sampling of rare clonotypes was not possible.

CDR1 LNHDA and CDR2 SQIVND are derived from the germline V gene (reference sequence). V is pruned by 4 bases and J by 7 bases, leaving 8 bases of the junction without a gene match. The CDR3 runs 15 residues from the cysteine to the phenylalanine. CDR3 DNA is the only sequence kept; it has 45 bases, read in frame from the first base. The time point label for this specimen denotes: 2014-2015 season, 7 days after vaccination. Seasonal inactivated influenza vaccine (Fluvarix) was administered to adults, and sorted blood CD4 subsets were tracked by TCRB sequencing before and after vaccination. To be eligible, subjects had to live in the community and must not have received influenza vaccine in the previous 6 months. Reasons for exclusion included contraindications to influenza vaccine, substance abuse, HIV/AIDS, active malignancy, immunomodulatory medication, and active illness such as respiratory infection. At each time point, about 40 to 100 mL of blood was collected. PBMC were isolated using Ficoll-Paque PLUS or SepMate separation. As a non-Tfh comparison subset, CXCR5- memory CD4 T cells were sorted. Cell subsets were sorted from PBMC on a BD FACS Aria before DNA extraction.

The library was built by means of the immunoSEQ multiplex PCR assay. Adaptive Biotechnologies carried out TCRB amplification, library preparation, sequencing and preliminary bioinformatics at Survey level resolution. From the authors' description of their analysis: Clonality was calculated in R as 1 minus normalized Shannon entropy, and the Gini index was calculated with the R package ineq. To get the overlap score, the summed counts of shared sequences were divided by the total counts of all sequences in both of the compared samples. Shared-clonotype significance used Fisher's exact test assuming a theoretical repertoire of 10^7 TCRB sequences. Imported from immuneACCESS, the table was reduced by TCRdb to in-frame sequences with V and J called. These copies leave out some clones; in studies compared against another copy, an unresolved V gene accounts for under half, and the cause of the remainder is not known. The DNA was the basis for D and trimming; V, J and clone size are from that table. The sample table holds about 3,900 clones, of which about four fifths were seen once. Roughly 0.83% of the sample is in the top ten clones.

This clone is a singleton in its sample. Its antigen has not been determined. There are no base qualities to consult, and no much larger clone falls within one base. The rearrangement joined TRBV19 to TRBJ2-7; 12 bases in between match TRBD1. The sample consisted of CXCR5- memory CD4+ T cells sorted from blood, taken 7 days after influenza vaccination. Read against the paper, the sample's cell subset or site label means: CXCR5- memory CD4 T cells. This receptor was identified in an adult who received the influenza vaccine. The CDR3: CASSSTRDRGREQYF. The sequence in DNA is TGTGCCAGTAGTAGTACCCGGGACAGGGGGCGTGAGCAGTACTTC.